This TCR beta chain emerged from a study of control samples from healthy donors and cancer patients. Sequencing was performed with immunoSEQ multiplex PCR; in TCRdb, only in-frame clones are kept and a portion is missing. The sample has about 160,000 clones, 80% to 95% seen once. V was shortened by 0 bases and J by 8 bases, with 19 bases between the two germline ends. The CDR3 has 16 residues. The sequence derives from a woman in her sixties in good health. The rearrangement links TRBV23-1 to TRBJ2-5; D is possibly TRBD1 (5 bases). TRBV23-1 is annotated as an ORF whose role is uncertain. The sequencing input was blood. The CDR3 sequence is CASSQSIGRRVGTQYF. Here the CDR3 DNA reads TGCGCCAGCAGTCAATCTATCGGTCGCAGGGTGGGAACCCAGTACTTC.